This TCR beta chain appears in the sequencing data of a study of T cell clones after liver transplantation. On the study more broadly: Without induction therapy, subjects received standard immunosuppression until 12-24 months post-transplant.

The CDR3 consists of 16 residues. Germline CDR1 and CDR2: KGHSH and LQKENI. With 3 bases clipped from V and 4 bases from J, the junction kept 3 bases outside the gene matches. Repertoires were generated with immunoSEQ multiplex PCR, while TCRdb's copy carries only in-frame clones and drops some. This table has 68,000 or so clones, 80% appearing once. Study-level results: Low donor cell numbers restricted donor-reactive repertoire measurement in a couple of subjects.

Remarks on this clone: Its antigen is not identified.

The sequences come from CD4+ T cells from blood, collected before liver transplant. The chain recombines TRBV18 with TRBJ2-5; 15 bases fit TRBD2. The source is a human donor who received a liver transplant. CDR3 DNA sequence: TGTGCCAGCTCACCTCCGGGACTAGCGGGGGGAGAGACCCAGTACTTC. Its translation is CASSPPGLAGGETQYF. The entire variable domain, with the rest obtained from reference TRBV18 and TRBJ2-5, is as follows: NAGVMQNPRHLVRRRGQEARLRCSPMKGHSHVYWYRQLPEEGLKFMVYLQKENIIDESGMPKERFSAEFPKEGPSILRIQQVVRGDSAAYFCASSPPGLAGGETQYFGPGTRLLVL.